One sample yielded the 25 T cell receptor beta chains listed below, sequenced in a study of shared clonotypes between healthy human individuals. The repertoire was sequenced with immunoSEQ multiplex PCR; TCRdb's copy has only in-frame clones and lacks some. The sample carries about 1.1 million clones, roughly 74% recorded once. The sample was memory CD4+ T cells from PBMCs. As to subset: CD45RA-negative fraction. These receptors were taken from a man aged 18 to 30 in good health. Some clones in this sample may be carry-over from other donors' samples.

On this clone itself: Other DNA sequences of this sample code for an identical CDR3. This chain links TRBV5-1 with TRBJ2-2; D unclear. The CDR3 is 14 residues long. The V gene lost 4 bases and the J gene lost 2 bases, with 9 bases spanning the gap. Germline CDR1 reads SGHRS; CDR2 reads YFSETQ. CDR3 region: CASSRLPNTGELFF. The CDR3 nucleotides are TGCGCCAGCAGCCGACTCCCTAACACCGGGGAGCTGTTTTTT.

The chain uses TRBV19 and TRBJ1-2, with D perhaps matching TRBD1 (5 bases). Germline lookup yields CDR1 LNHDA and CDR2 SQIVND (reference sequence). Trimming cost V 6 bases and J 5 bases, with 19 bases left between them. The CDR3 extends over 15 amino acids. CDR3 loop: CASRGTGTGTYGYTF. The CDR3 nucleotides read TGTGCCAGTAGGGGAACCGGGACGGGGACTTATGGCTACACCTTC.

This chain links TRBV7-3 with TRBJ1-2; tentative D call: TRBD1 (5 bases). Trimming pared 5 bases from V and 9 bases from J, leaving 19 bases between. The CDR3 covers 14 residues. Germline assignment: CDR1 SGHTA and CDR2 FQGTGA. The CDR3 nucleotides read TGTGCCAGCAGCCCTCAACCTGGGGGATCAAGCTACACCTTC. Amino acids: CASSPQPGGSSYTF.

The chain recombines TRBV10-3 with TRBJ2-7, with a tentative D call TRBD1 (5 bases). Trimming left V 3 bases short and J 4 bases short, with 16 bases between. The CDR3 has 15 residues. The germline V gene has CDR1 ENHRY and CDR2 SYGVKD. The DNA of the CDR3 is TGTGCCATCAGTGAAGTTGACAGAGCATTTTACGAGCAGTACTTC. It encodes CAISEVDRAFYEQYF.

This chain links TRBV11-3 with TRBJ2-1, with TRBD1 as a possible D gene (6 bases). Germline CDR1 reads SGHNT; CDR2 reads YENEEA. V was pared by 0 bases and J by 1 base, with 10 bases between. The CDR3 extends over 16 amino acids. CDR3 coding DNA: TGTGCCAGCAGCTTAGAAGGGGGTATGTCCTACAATGAGCAGTTCTTC. Translating gives CASSLEGGMSYNEQFF.

V is TRBV14 and J is TRBJ2-1; 7 nucleotides align to TRBD1. This CDR3 has 18 residues. Trimming cost V 1 base and J 6 bases; bases outside gene matches: 15. Germline V gene sequence: CDR1 SGHDN, CDR2 FVKESK. In nucleotides, the CDR3 is TGTGCCAGCAGCCAAGGTATAGTGAGGGGGCGCTTCCGCAATGAGCAGTTCTTC. Translating gives CASSQGIVRGRFRNEQFF. The full variable domain, rest sourced from reference TRBV14 and TRBJ2-1, is EAGVTQFPSHSVIEKGQTVTLRCDPISGHDNLYWYRRVMGKEIKFLLHFVKESKQDESGMPNNRFLAERTGGTYSTLKVQPAELEDSGVYFCASSQGIVRGRFRNEQFFGPGTRLTVL.

The chain uses TRBV5-1 and TRBJ2-5; no clear D. Per the germline V gene, CDR1 is SGHRS and CDR2 is YFSETQ. Trimming cost V 0 bases and J 1 base, with 13 bases left between them. The length of the CDR3 is 16 residues. CDR3: CASSLGRSASQETQYF. The CDR3 DNA sequence: TGCGCCAGCAGCTTGGGGCGGAGCGCCTCCCAAGAGACCCAGTACTTC.

The genes are TRBV27 and TRBJ2-6, with D possibly matching TRBD2 (7 bases). The CDR3 contains 15 residues. Trimming removed 3 bases at V and 3 bases at J, with 9 bases between. Germline assignment: CDR1 MNHEY and CDR2 SMNVEV (reference sequence). The DNA of the CDR3 is TGTGCCAGCAGTTTCGGGGGGCTTGGGGCCAACGTCCTGACTTTC. As protein: CASSFGGLGANVLTF. The full variable domain, rest sourced from reference TRBV27 and TRBJ2-6, is EAQVTQNPRYLITVTGKKLTVTCSQNMNHEYMSWYRQDPGLGLRQIYYSMNVEVTDKGDVPEGYKVSRKEKRNFPLILESPSPNQTSLYFCASSFGGLGANVLTFGAGSRLTVL.

The J gene is TRBJ2-7, the V gene TRBV5-6, with TRBD1 identical over 7 bases. V lost 1 base and J lost 6; bases outside the gene matches: 1. CDR3 size: 12 residues. Germline loops: CDR1 SGHDT, CDR2 YYEEEE. The CDR3 region has the DNA TGTGCCAGCAGCTTGACAGGGGTCGAGCAGTACTTC. Protein product: CASSLTGVEQYF.

With regard to this clone: Within the sample, other DNA sequences also encode this same CDR3. The rearrangement joins TRBV9 to TRBJ2-6, with D maybe TRBD2 (5 bases). The ends were cut back, 0 bases at V and 7 bases at J, with 11 bases in the middle. CDR1 is SGDLS and CDR2 is YYNGEE in the germline V gene. CDR3 length: 15 amino acids. Here the CDR3 reads CASSVAGIGANVLTF. In DNA, the CDR3 is TGTGCCAGCAGCGTAGCGGGGATTGGAGCCAACGTCCTGACTTTC.

The chain employs TRBV5-1 and TRBJ1-4, with D unclear. There are 17 residues in the CDR3. V was clipped by 0 bases and J by 5 bases, with 17 bases between them. CDR1 SGHRS and CDR2 YFSETQ come from the germline V gene. CDR3 region: CASSLGFAREGNEKLFF. CDR3 in DNA: TGCGCCAGCAGCTTGGGATTTGCGCGGGAGGGCAATGAAAAACTGTTTTTT.

The rearrangement links TRBV2 to TRBJ2-3; no clear D gene. Germline-derived CDR1 and CDR2 are SNHLY and FYNNEI. CDR3 length equals 13 residues. V was cut by 5 bases and J by 1 base, with 7 bases left in between. The CDR3 spells CASSYSGTDTQYF. As DNA, the CDR3 is TGTGCCAGCAGTTACTCGGGCACAGATACGCAGTATTTT.

V and J are TRBV28 and TRBJ2-7, with D possibly matching TRBD1 (6 bases). The CDR3 contains 14 residues. V lost 6 bases and J lost 2, with 14 bases in between. Germline V gene data show CDR1 as MDHEN and CDR2 as SYDVKM. The CDR3 reads CASRTGYFAYEQYF. CDR3 DNA sequence: TGTGCCAGCAGAACAGGGTATTTCGCCTACGAGCAGTACTTC.

At least ten counts were recorded for this clone. The rearrangement joins TRBV15 to TRBJ2-1, with 8 bases matching TRBD2. Germline V gives CDR1 LNHNV, CDR2 YYDKDF (reference sequence). Trimming removed 0 bases from V and 4 bases from J; junction bases left unmatched: 2. This CDR3 has 15 amino acids. This chain's CDR3 is CATSRDGRGYNEQFF. CDR3 nucleotides: TGTGCCACCAGCAGAGACGGGAGGGGGTACAATGAGCAGTTCTTC.

The chain has TRBV27 and TRBJ2-1; no firm D call. The V gene lost 3 bases and the J gene lost 0 bases, with 3 bases spanning the gap. Looked up from germline, CDR1 is MNHEY and CDR2 is SMNVEV (reference sequence). This CDR3 region has 13 residues. The CDR3 DNA follows: TGTGCCAGCAGTTTCAGCTCCTACAATGAGCAGTTCTTC. Protein product: CASSFSSYNEQFF.

The chain has TRBV5-1 and TRBJ1-3; no firm D call. The CDR3 runs to 16 residues. Looked up from germline, CDR1 is SGHRS and CDR2 is YFSETQ. V lost 0 bases and J lost 0, with 10 bases in between. Here the CDR3 reads CASSLGGPRSGNTIYF. DNA of the CDR3: TGCGCCAGCAGCTTGGGAGGGCCTCGCTCTGGAAACACCATATATTTT.

This clone was counted a few times. The chain is built from TRBV9 and TRBJ1-3; no clear D. Trimming stripped 4 bases from V and 0 bases from J, with 11 bases between. CDR3 length: 15 residues. The germline CDR1 and CDR2 sequences are SGDLS and YYNGEE. The CDR3 here is CASSSTDVSGNTIYF. Here the CDR3 DNA reads TGTGCCAGCAGCTCTACGGACGTCTCTGGAAACACCATATATTTT. The full variable domain, in which reference TRBV9 and TRBJ1-3 provide the parts outside the CDR3, is DSGVTQTPKHLITATGQRVTLRCSPRSGDLSVYWYQQSLDQGLQFLIQYYNGEERAKGNILERFSAQQFPDLHSELNLSSLELGDSALYFCASSSTDVSGNTIYFGEGSWLTVV.

The rearrangement joins TRBV4-2 to TRBJ1-2, with 8 bases lining up with TRBD1. The CDR3 covers 16 residues. The V segment lost 0 bases and the J segment 5 bases; nucleotides outside the gene matches: 8. CDR1 and CDR2 from the germline V gene are LGHNA and YNFKEQ. CDR3 region: CASSQDRAGGRYGYTF. In DNA form, the CDR3 reads TGTGCCAGCAGCCAAGATCGAGCAGGGGGCAGATATGGCTACACCTTC.

The rearrangement links TRBV19 to TRBJ2-7; D may match TRBD1 or TRBD2 (5 bases each). Trimming pared 6 bases from V and 3 bases from J, leaving 9 bases between. The germline V gene encodes CDR1 LNHDA and CDR2 SQIVND (reference sequence). CDR3 size: 12 residues. The chain's CDR3 is CASRGPGYEQYF. The CDR3 bases are TGTGCCAGTAGGGGACCAGGCTACGAGCAGTACTTC.

The chain combines TRBV5-1 with TRBJ2-1; 7 nucleotides match TRBD2. This CDR3 spans 15 amino acids. Germline V CDR1 and CDR2: SGHRS, YFSETQ. V was clipped by 0 bases and J by 8 bases; unmatched bases: 8. The CDR3 sequence: CASSLVASGGDEQFF. The CDR3 nucleotides read TGCGCCAGCAGCTTGGTGGCTAGCGGAGGGGATGAGCAGTTCTTC. Based on the CDR3 plus reference TRBV5-1 and TRBJ2-1, the full variable domain is KAGVTQTPRYLIKTRGQQVTLSCSPISGHRSVSWYQQTPGQGLQFLFEYFSETQRNKGNFPGRFSGRQFSNSRSEMNVSTLELGDSALYLCASSLVASGGDEQFFGPGTRLTVL.

The chain employs TRBV7-8 and TRBJ1-5; the D gene is possibly TRBD1 (6 bases). CDR1 is SGHVS, CDR2 FQNEAQ, per germline. This CDR3 spans 16 amino acids. V was shortened by 3 bases and J by 5 bases, with 17 bases between the two germline ends. This CDR3 reads CASSLTSVRGDQPQHF. CDR3 in DNA: TGTGCCAGCAGCTTGACTTCGGTCAGGGGAGATCAGCCCCAGCATTTT.

V is TRBV4-3 and J is TRBJ2-6; D perhaps matches TRBD2 (5 bases). The CDR3 consists of 17 residues. V lost 0 bases, J lost 2 bases, and 11 bases lay in between. CDR1 is LGHNA and CDR2 is YSLEER in the germline V gene. The CDR3 region is CASSQDYEGAGANVLTF. CDR3 in DNA: TGCGCCAGCAGCCAAGATTACGAGGGTGCTGGGGCCAACGTCCTGACTTTC.

The genes are TRBV6-6 and TRBJ1-3; D might be TRBD1 (5 bases). The CDR3 extends over 16 amino acids. V was clipped by 6 bases and J by 0 bases, with 15 bases between them. Germline lookup yields CDR1 MNHNY and CDR2 SVGAGI (reference sequence). The CDR3 is CASSAQQGRSGNTIYF. In nucleotides, the CDR3 is TGTGCCAGCAGCGCGCAGCAGGGCCGCTCTGGAAACACCATATATTTT.

DNA for the CDR3: TGTGCCACTAACCCACAGCCACGCCGGATTGGACATAACTATGGCTACACCTTC. It codes for CATNPQPRRIGHNYGYTF. The chain is built from TRBV28 and TRBJ1-2, with D perhaps TRBD1 (5 bases). The CDR3 length is 18 residues. CDR1 and CDR2 (germline): MDHEN, SYDVKM. Deletions cut 10 bases from V and 1 base from J, with 28 bases between.

There are a few counts of this clone. The gene calls are TRBV6-5 and TRBJ1-5, with 8 bases identical to TRBD1. The length of the CDR3 is 14 residues. Looked up from germline, CDR1 is MNHEY and CDR2 is SVGAGI. With 8 bases clipped from V and 4 bases from J, the junction kept 7 bases outside the gene matches. The CDR3 DNA sequence: TGTGCCAGCTCCGAGGGACAGGTTAATCAGCCCCAGCATTTT. Translated, it gives CASSEGQVNQPQHF.